The 18 T cell receptor beta chains presented below share a single source sample, sequenced in a study of Graves' ophthalmopathy and Graves' hyperthyroidism. The study amplified TCR beta CDR3 regions using RNA transcripts. An initial RT-PCR round employing HTBI primers preceded a second-round multiplex PCR. TCRdb used MiXCR to reprocess the multiplex PCR reads, holding one entry per CDR3 protein. The sample carries 200,000 to 300,000 distinct CDR3 sequences, around 45% recorded once. What was sequenced was peripheral blood. All receptors come from an adult man with Graves' ophthalmopathy.

A few counts support this clonotype. The chain couples TRBV10-3 to TRBJ1-1; D may be TRBD1 (5 bases). The germline V gene encodes CDR1 ENHRY and CDR2 SYGVKD. V was shortened by 6 bases and J by 13 bases, with 18 bases between the two germline ends. CDR3 length equals 12 residues. The DNA for the CDR3 is TGTGCCATCAGGAACGTTAGGGGTGCAGATTTCTTT. It specifies CAIRNVRGADFF.

This clonotype was picked up many times. The rearrangement links TRBV24-1 to TRBJ1-1, with D possibly being TRBD1 (5 bases). V was pared by 3 bases and J by 8 bases, with 12 bases between. Per the germline V gene, CDR1 is KGHDR and CDR2 is SFDVKD. CDR3 length: 13 amino acids. The CDR3 sequence is CATSDRDSEEAFF. CDR3 DNA: TGTGCCACCAGTGATAGGGACTCCGAAGAAGCTTTCTTT.

This clonotype was counted only a few times. The chain combines TRBV7-6 with TRBJ2-5; possible D gene TRBD2, 5 bases. Trimming pared 5 bases from V and 4 bases from J, leaving 14 bases between. The CDR3 contains 14 residues. The germline gives CDR1 SGHVS, CDR2 FNYEAQ. Here the CDR3 DNA reads TGTGCCAGCAGCCCAGGCGGCAGCGGAGAGACCCAGTACTTC. This sequence encodes CASSPGGSGETQYF.

This clonotype was recorded a few times. The chain recombines TRBV12-3 or TRBV12-4 with TRBJ1-1, with 7 bases that match TRBD1. V lost 5 bases and J lost 1; bases outside the gene matches: 10. This CDR3 contains 16 residues. CDR3 DNA: TGTGCCAGCAGTCCGAGACAGGGCTTAAGGAACACTGAAGCTTTCTTT. As protein: CASSPRQGLRNTEAFF.

This clonotype was seen ten or more times. The chain employs TRBV7-9 and TRBJ2-7, with D perhaps matching TRBD2 (7 bases). CDR1 SEHNR and CDR2 FQNEAQ come from the germline V gene (reference sequence). V lost 7 bases and J 3 bases, leaving 19 bases between the germline ends. This CDR3 comprises 15 residues. CDR3 sequence (DNA): TGTGCCAGCACCACGGAAGGGGGAGGGGGCTACGAGCAGTACTTC. It encodes CASTTEGGGGYEQYF.

The rearrangement uses TRBV15 and TRBJ2-2; D may correspond to TRBD1 or TRBD2 (5 bases each). The ends were cut back, 5 bases at V and 5 bases at J, with 15 bases in the middle. The CDR3 is 15 amino acids. CDR1 is LNHNV, CDR2 YYDKDF, per germline (reference sequence). As DNA, the CDR3 is TGTGCCACCAGCCGAGGGGAGACAGATACCGGGGAGCTGTTTTTT. This translates into CATSRGETDTGELFF.

The gene calls are TRBV9 and TRBJ2-7; 12 nucleotides agree with TRBD2. V lost 3 bases to trimming and J lost 3 bases; unmatched junction nucleotides: 13. Germline loops: CDR1 SGDLS, CDR2 YYNGEE. The CDR3 spans 18 residues. In DNA, the CDR3 is TGTGCCAGCAGCGCAGGGGGTGGGCTAGCGGGAGGGCTCTACGAGCAGTACTTC. This sequence encodes CASSAGGGLAGGLYEQYF.

V gene TRBV4-1 combines with J gene TRBJ1-2; TRBD1 matches 9 bases. V trimming: 0 bases; J trimming: 6 bases; junction bases outside the gene matches: 14. The CDR3 is made up of 18 amino acids. Looked up from germline, CDR1 is MGHRA and CDR2 is YSYEKL. CDR3: CASSQDLTGGKEIDGYTF. CDR3 DNA: TGCGCCAGCAGCCAAGATTTAACAGGGGGCAAAGAGATTGATGGCTACACCTTC.

The J gene is TRBJ2-7, the V gene TRBV9, with 12 bases identical to TRBD2. Germline CDR1 is SGDLS and CDR2 is YYNGEE. V shed 0 bases, J shed 3 bases, and the junction held 1 base outside the gene matches. The CDR3 covers 15 residues. CDR3 nucleotide sequence: TGTGCCAGCAGCGTAGGACTAGCGGGAGACTACGAGCAGTACTTC. Protein: CASSVGLAGDYEQYF.

The chain carries TRBV7-8 and TRBJ2-7; D is unresolved. The CDR3 runs to 17 residues. The V end lost 2 bases, the J end lost 0 bases, and 17 bases lay between the germline ends. Germline-derived CDR1 and CDR2 are SGHVS and FQNEAQ. The CDR3 sequence: CASSLYSVGRYSYEQYF. Here the CDR3 DNA reads TGTGCCAGCAGCTTATATTCGGTAGGCAGGTACTCCTACGAGCAGTACTTC.

Here the CDR3 reads CATSDFQGSGGDTF. CDR3 nucleotides: TGTGCCACCAGTGATTTTCAGGGCTCGGGTGGTGACACCTTC. The chain combines TRBV24-1 with TRBJ1-2, with D tentatively TRBD1 (5 bases). CDR3 length: 14 residues. The germline V gene has CDR1 KGHDR and CDR2 SFDVKD. Trimming took 1 base from V and 12 from J, leaving 17 bases between them.

This clonotype showed up just a few times. The chain's CDR3 is CSVRLDRLNTGELFF. Here the CDR3 DNA reads TGCAGCGTTCGCTTGGACAGGTTGAACACCGGGGAGCTGTTTTTT. The chain combines TRBV29-1 with TRBJ2-2; TRBD1 matches 7 bases. The CDR3 spans 15 residues. Germline values: CDR1 SQVTM, CDR2 ANQGSEA. Trimming cost V 5 bases and J 1 base; bases outside gene matches: 7.

The chain couples TRBV12-3 or TRBV12-4 to TRBJ2-5, with TRBD2 matching over 12 bases. Trimming cost V 5 bases and J 5 bases; bases outside gene matches: 9. This CDR3 comprises 16 residues. The CDR3, as DNA: TGTGCCAGCAGTCGCCAGACTAGCGGGGGTCGGGAGACCCAGTACTTC. Translating it yields CASSRQTSGGRETQYF.

This clonotype was recorded at least ten times. The rearrangement uses TRBV15 and TRBJ2-7, with D possibly matching TRBD1 (5 bases). The germline V gene encodes CDR1 LNHNV and CDR2 YYDKDF (reference sequence). The CDR3 consists of 14 residues. Trimming pared 3 bases from V and 7 bases from J, leaving 16 bases between. CDR3 residues: CATSSGETAGEQYF. The CDR3 DNA reads as TGTGCCACCAGCAGTGGGGAAACTGCAGGGGAGCAGTACTTC.

This clonotype was seen a few times. The chain has TRBV29-1 and TRBJ2-2; perhaps D is TRBD1 or TRBD2 (5 bases each). The CDR3 is made up of 17 amino acids. Germline loops: CDR1 SQVTM, CDR2 ANQGSEA. The germline V and J ends were trimmed by 7 bases and 6 bases, with 27 bases remaining between them. CDR3 coding DNA: TGCAGCGCCGATGCGGGCCCTACTGGGAAAGGGGCCGGGGAGCTGTTTTTT. This translates into CSADAGPTGKGAGELFF.

About this clonotype: This may stem from a read error, because a much larger clone lies one nucleotide away. The J gene is TRBJ1-3, the V gene TRBV29-1; D is undetermined. Trimming shortened V by 5 bases and J by 2 bases, and 13 bases separated the two germline ends. Germline CDR1 SQVTM, CDR2 ANQGSEA. CDR3 length equals 14 residues. The CDR3 region has the DNA TGCAGCGTTATCAGTCCAGCAGCTGGAAACACCATATATTTT. Protein product: CSVISPAAGNTIYF.

This clonotype came up a few times. V usage is TRBV7-3 and J usage is TRBJ1-2; D unclear. Germline CDR1 reads SGHTA; CDR2 reads FQGTGA. CDR3 length equals 14 residues. Trimming stripped 3 bases from V and 8 bases from J, with 16 bases between. CDR3 residues: CASSFDVGIGGYTF. Here the CDR3 DNA reads TGTGCCAGCAGCTTTGATGTAGGGATTGGGGGCTACACCTTC.

This chain connects TRBV5-4 to TRBJ1-6; the D gene is possibly TRBD1 (6 bases). In germline, CDR1 is SGHNT, CDR2 YYREEE (reference sequence). The CDR3 has 16 amino acids. Trimming left V 4 bases short and J 5 bases short, with 16 bases between. This CDR3 reads CASSTWTAGNNSPLHF. The CDR3, as DNA: TGTGCCAGCAGCACCTGGACAGCGGGTAATAATTCACCCCTCCACTTT.